The clone carrying this TCR beta chain was seen at least ten times. These data are taken from a study of Graves' ophthalmopathy and Graves' hyperthyroidism. Study background: Hyperthyroidism is called stable when no ophthalmopathy develops within 18 months of follow-up.

Germline V gene lookup returns CDR1 ENHRY and CDR2 SYGVKD. Trimming cost V 4 bases and J 2 bases, with 11 bases left between them. The CDR3 totals 14 residues. Each diagnosis was determined on the basis of clinical symptoms, serum thyroxine, TRAb, thyroid ultrasound and orbital computed tomography. The authors amplified TCR beta CDR3 regions from RNA transcripts. The authors performed first-round RT-PCR with HTBI primers and then a second-round multiplex PCR. TCRdb analysed the multiplex PCR reads with MiXCR anew, one entry per CDR3 protein. The table lists over a million distinct CDR3 sequences, less than 45% of them singletons, with around 10% in the top ten.

V and J are TRBV10-3 and TRBJ1-1; D uncertain. The sequence was obtained from an adult man with Graves' hyperthyroidism. Sample: peripheral blood or thyroid tissue (not recorded which). DNA of the CDR3: TGTGCCATCAGTGGAACTGAGGTAAACACTGAAGCTTTCTTT. This gives the protein CAISGTEVNTEAFF.